This entry lists 23 T cell receptor beta chains sequenced from one sample in a study of OX40 agonist ivuxolimab in advanced cancers. Data came from immunoSEQ multiplex PCR; TCRdb stores just in-frame clones and leaves some out. The repertoire holds about 77,000 clones, with around 82% as singletons. The material sequenced was CD4+ or CD8+ T cells sorted from blood, taken in a trial of the OX40 agonist ivuxolimab. These receptors originate from an adult with an advanced solid tumor such as melanoma, head and neck, liver or kidney cancer.

In its sample, this clone was seen once. The gene calls are TRBV5-4 and TRBJ2-7, with TRBD2 identical over 11 bases. V shed 3 bases, J shed 4 bases, and the junction held 3 bases outside the gene matches. CDR3 length: 14 amino acids. Per the germline V gene, CDR1 is SGHNT and CDR2 is YYREEE (reference sequence). The CDR3 sequence: CASSSGLAVYEQYF. Written as DNA, the CDR3 is TGTGCCAGCAGCTCGGGACTAGCGGTATACGAGCAGTACTTC.

The CDR3 here is CASSQDTQAQSYEQYF. The CDR3, as DNA: TGTGCCAGCAGCCAAGATACCCAGGCCCAATCCTACGAGCAGTACTTC. V usage is TRBV4-2 and J usage is TRBJ2-7; no clear D. Trimming shortened V by 0 bases and J by 1 base, and 13 bases separated the two germline ends. The CDR3 sequence is 16 residues long. Germline loops: CDR1 LGHNA, CDR2 YNFKEQ.

The J gene is TRBJ2-2, the V gene TRBV5-1; 11 positions agree with TRBD1. V trimming: 4 bases; J trimming: 6 bases; junction bases outside the gene matches: 5. The germline V gene encodes CDR1 SGHRS and CDR2 YFSETQ. This CDR3 has 15 amino acids. Here the CDR3 DNA reads TGCGCCAGCAGCACCGGGACAGGGGGGTCCGGGGAGCTGTTTTTT. This translates into CASSTGTGGSGELFF.

This chain links TRBV4-1 with TRBJ1-4, with 7 bases identical to TRBD1. The CDR3 has 15 amino acids. Unmatched junction bases numbered 7, after V lost 1 base and J lost 8 bases. CDR1 MGHRA and CDR2 YSYEKL come from the germline V gene. For the CDR3, the DNA is TGCGCCAGCAGCCAAGCCACAGGGGTCTGGGAAAAACTGTTTTTT. Amino acids: CASSQATGVWEKLFF.

The chain combines TRBV4-2 with TRBJ2-3; no firm D call. Looked up from germline, CDR1 is LGHNA and CDR2 is YNFKEQ. The germline V and J ends were trimmed by 2 bases and 6 bases, with 9 bases remaining between them. The CDR3 runs 13 residues. CDR3 DNA: TGTGCCAGCAGCCAACCCGAAGCCGATACGCAGTATTTT. Translating gives CASSQPEADTQYF.

The chain recombines TRBV7-2 with TRBJ1-1; D is undetermined. Germline CDR1 reads SGHTA; CDR2 reads FQGNSA. The CDR3 is made up of 15 amino acids. Trimming pared 4 bases from V and 4 bases from J, leaving 16 bases between. The CDR3 reads CASSSTRARLTEAFF. The DNA of the CDR3 is TGTGCCAGCAGCTCAACAAGGGCCCGTCTCACTGAAGCTTTCTTT. The full variable domain, in which reference TRBV7-2 and TRBJ1-1 provide the parts outside the CDR3, is GAGVSQSPSNKVTEKGKDVELRCDPISGHTALYWYRQSLGQGLEFLIYFQGNSAPDKSGLPSDRFSAERTGGSVSTLTIQRTQQEDSAVYLCASSSTRARLTEAFFGQGTRLTVV.

The genes are TRBV2 and TRBJ1-1; D might be TRBD1 (6 bases). This CDR3 spans 14 amino acids. V was trimmed by 4 bases and J by 0 bases, leaving 9 bases between them. Germline CDR1 and CDR2: SNHLY and FYNNEI. The CDR3 DNA is TGTGCCAGCAGTGGGACAGTCATGAACACTGAAGCTTTCTTT. It codes for CASSGTVMNTEAFF.

The chain links TRBV30 to TRBJ2-5, with TRBD2 as a possible D gene (7 bases). This CDR3 is 13 amino acids long. Trimming shortened V by 2 bases and J by 5 bases, and 12 bases separated the two germline ends. Germline V gene lookup returns CDR1 GTSNPN and CDR2 SVGIG (reference sequence). CDR3 DNA sequence: TGTGCCTGGAGTAGGGGGGGGCAGGAGACCCAGTACTTC. Its translation is CAWSRGGQETQYF. Using reference TRBV30 and TRBJ2-5 for the parts outside the CDR3, the full variable domain is SQTIHQWPATLVQPVGSPLSLECTVEGTSNPNLYWYRQAAGRGLQLLFYSVGIGQISSEVPQNLSASRPQDRQFILSSKKLLLSDSGFYLCAWSRGGQETQYFGPGTRLLVL.

With regard to this clone: The sample contains more than one DNA sequence encoding this CDR3. This rearrangement joins TRBV7-2 to TRBJ2-5; D unresolved. Per the germline V gene, CDR1 is SGHTA and CDR2 is FQGNSA. Trimming removed 1 base at V and 2 bases at J, with 8 bases between. The CDR3 totals 14 residues. Here the CDR3 reads CASSLGQHQETQYF. The CDR3 DNA reads as TGTGCCAGCAGCTTAGGGCAGCATCAAGAGACCCAGTACTTC.

V gene TRBV7-9 combines with J gene TRBJ1-2; 7 positions agree with TRBD1. V shed 8 bases, J shed 1 base, and the junction held 10 bases outside the gene matches. The CDR3 contains 15 residues. CDR1 and CDR2 (germline): SEHNR, FQNEAQ (reference sequence). The CDR3 spells CASGKGQNLNYGYTF. The CDR3 DNA sequence: TGTGCCAGCGGGAAGGGACAGAACCTTAACTATGGCTACACCTTC. Full variable domain (rest looked up from reference TRBV7-9 and TRBJ1-2): DTGVSQNPRHKITKRGQNVTFRCDPISEHNRLYWYRQTLGQGPEFLTYFQNEAQLEKSRLLSDRFSAERPKGSFSTLEIQRTEQGDSAMYLCASGKGQNLNYGYTFGSGTRLTVV.

The gene calls are TRBV2 and TRBJ2-1; 10 positions match TRBD2. The germline V gene has CDR1 SNHLY and CDR2 FYNNEI. The CDR3 is 15 residues long. Losses at the gene ends were 2 bases for V and 6 bases for J; bases not matched to a gene: 4. CDR3: CASSERAGGINEQFF. The CDR3 DNA follows: TGTGCCAGCAGTGAACGAGCGGGAGGGATCAATGAGCAGTTCTTC.

The chain recombines TRBV2 with TRBJ2-5, with a weak D call TRBD2 (5 bases). CDR1 and CDR2 from the germline V gene are SNHLY and FYNNEI. This CDR3 has 12 amino acids. V dropped 11 bases and J dropped 5 bases, with 15 bases sitting between them. In DNA form, the CDR3 reads TGTGCCGAGGGTCAGGTTCGGGAGACCCAGTACTTC. This gives the protein CAEGQVRETQYF.

The chain joins TRBV6-6 to TRBJ1-4, with unresolved D. Trimming took off 0 bases at V and 7 bases at J, with 9 bases between the two ends. Germline CDR1 and CDR2: MNHNY and SVGAGI (reference sequence). The CDR3 loop spans 14 amino acids. CDR3 nucleotide sequence: TGTGCCAGCAGTTACTCGAGTTTTGCTGAAAAACTGTTTTTT. Its translation: CASSYSSFAEKLFF.

The chain combines TRBV2 with TRBJ2-6; D is unclear. Trimming left V 7 bases short and J 3 bases short, with 16 bases between. The CDR3 has 16 residues. In germline, CDR1 is SNHLY, CDR2 FYNNEI. The CDR3 region has the DNA TGTGCCAGCACCCCCACCTTGGGCTTTGGGGCCAACGTCCTGACTTTC. Amino acids: CASTPTLGFGANVLTF.

The chain recombines TRBV12-5 with TRBJ2-7; D unclear. The germline V and J ends were trimmed by 2 bases and 2 bases, with 4 bases remaining between them. The CDR3 is 12 amino acids. Germline V gene lookup returns CDR1 LGHNT and CDR2 FRNRAP. The CDR3 region has the DNA TGTGCTAGTGGTTTGCAGGCCTACGAGCAGTACTTC. It codes for CASGLQAYEQYF.

The gene calls are TRBV15 and TRBJ2-2; no reliable D call. CDR3 length equals 16 residues. Germline-derived CDR1 and CDR2 are LNHNV and YYDKDF (reference sequence). Trimming left V 5 bases short and J 2 bases short, with 15 bases between. The CDR3 sequence is CATSEDRPRNTGELFF. The CDR3 nucleotides are TGTGCCACCAGCGAAGACCGTCCACGTAACACCGGGGAGCTGTTTTTT.

The rearrangement joins TRBV11-2 to TRBJ1-5; the D is unclear. CDR3 length equals 15 residues. Germline V gene lookup returns CDR1 SGHAT and CDR2 FQNNGV. Trimming left V 6 bases short and J 7 bases short, with 19 bases between. This CDR3 is CASSHNTDSNQPQHF. CDR3 bases: TGTGCCAGCAGTCATAACACGGACTCAAACCAGCCCCAGCATTTT.

This clone was seen only a few times. The genes are TRBV28 and TRBJ1-6, with D maybe TRBD1 (6 bases). The CDR3 runs 16 residues. Germline loops: CDR1 MDHEN, CDR2 SYDVKM. The germline V and J ends were trimmed by 3 bases and 7 bases, with 16 bases remaining between them. The chain's CDR3 is CASSLLWGGGNSPLHF. The DNA of the CDR3 is TGTGCCAGCAGTTTGTTGTGGGGAGGGGGGAATTCACCCCTCCACTTT.

The rearrangement joins TRBV5-6 to TRBJ2-7; the match to TRBD1 covers 9 bases. V was clipped by 8 bases and J by 3 bases; unmatched bases: 9. The germline V gene encodes CDR1 SGHDT and CDR2 YYEEEE. The CDR3 spans 14 residues. The CDR3 spells CASRGQGEGYEQYF. CDR3 nucleotides: TGTGCCAGTCGGGGACAGGGCGAGGGCTACGAGCAGTACTTC.

The rearrangement joins TRBV21-1 to TRBJ2-5; TRBD2, the table's D call, was not compared with the DNA. The DNA end is a closer match to TRBJ2-7, so the J assignment may be wrong. TRBV21-1 is designated a pseudogene. CDR3 length: 14 residues. CDR3 region: CASRGGASTYEQYF. The CDR3 coding sequence is TGTGCCAGCAGGGGAGGCGCTAGTACTTACGAGCAGTACTTC.

The chain joins TRBV5-5 to TRBJ2-1; 12 bases line up with TRBD2. Trimming cost V 2 bases and J 5 bases; bases outside gene matches: 2. The CDR3 runs to 15 residues. CDR1 SGHKS and CDR2 YYEKEE come from the germline V gene (reference sequence). CDR3 sequence: CASSLRLAGDNEQFF. The CDR3 coding sequence is TGTGCCAGCAGCTTACGACTAGCGGGAGACAATGAGCAGTTCTTC.

V is TRBV6-5 and J is TRBJ1-5; 7 nucleotides match TRBD1. This CDR3 is built from 15 residues. CDR1 and CDR2 (germline): MNHEY, SVGAGI. V was pared by 6 bases and J by 3 bases, with 8 bases of the junction left unmatched. The CDR3 bases are TGTGCCAGCAGATTACGGGACAGACCCAATCAGCCCCAGCATTTT. Amino acid sequence: CASRLRDRPNQPQHF.

The rearrangement links TRBV5-4 to TRBJ2-2; weak D call: TRBD2 (6 bases). The germline V and J ends were trimmed by 0 bases and 6 bases, with 18 bases remaining between them. CDR3 length: 17 amino acids. Per germline, CDR1 SGHNT and CDR2 YYREEE (reference sequence). CDR3 sequence reads: CASSLDPALGGAGELFF. CDR3 nucleotide sequence: TGTGCCAGCAGCTTGGACCCAGCCTTGGGCGGGGCCGGGGAGCTGTTTTTT.